The present TCR beta chain was sequenced within a study of radiation and T cells in renal cell carcinoma. The treatment: treatment-naive control, cytoreductive nephrectomy. Generated by immunoSEQ multiplex PCR, the TCRdb table keeps only in-frame clones and is missing some. Of 10,000 or so clones in the sample, about three fifths were seen once. This TCR derives from a man aged 40-55 years with renal cell carcinoma. Sequencing used tumor tissue, obtained from a patient whose treatment was nephrectomy without radiotherapy.

This chain's CDR3 is CASSPETEGAFF. The CDR3 region has the DNA TGCGCCAGCAGCCCAGAGACCGAGGGAGCTTTCTTT. The gene calls are TRBV5-1 and TRBJ1-1, with D hard to call. Trimming shortened V by 4 bases and J by 10 bases, and 14 bases separated the two germline ends. This CDR3 contains 12 residues. The V gene's germline CDR1 is SGHRS and CDR2 YFSETQ. The full variable domain, completed using reference TRBV5-1 and TRBJ1-1, is KAGVTQTPRYLIKTRGQQVTLSCSPISGHRSVSWYQQTPGQGLQFLFEYFSETQRNKGNFPGRFSGRQFSNSRSEMNVSTLELGDSALYLCASSPETEGAFFGQGTRLTVV.